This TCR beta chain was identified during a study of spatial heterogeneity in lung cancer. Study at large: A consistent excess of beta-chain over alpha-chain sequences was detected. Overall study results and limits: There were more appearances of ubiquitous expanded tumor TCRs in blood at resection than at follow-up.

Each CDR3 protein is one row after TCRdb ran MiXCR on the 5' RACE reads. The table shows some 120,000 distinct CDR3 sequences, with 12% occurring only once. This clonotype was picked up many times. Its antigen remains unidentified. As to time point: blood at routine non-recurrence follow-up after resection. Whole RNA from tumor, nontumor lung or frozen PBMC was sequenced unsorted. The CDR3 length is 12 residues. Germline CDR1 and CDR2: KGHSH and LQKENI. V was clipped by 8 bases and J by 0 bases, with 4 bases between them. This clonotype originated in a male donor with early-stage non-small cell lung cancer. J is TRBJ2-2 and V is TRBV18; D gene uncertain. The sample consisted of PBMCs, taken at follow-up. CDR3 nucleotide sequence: TGTGCCAGCACCCCGAACACCGGGGAGCTGTTTTTT. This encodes CASTPNTGELFF.